This T cell receptor beta chain was captured in a study of blood T cells in healthy people across ages. Using a J-beta primer mix together with a sample-barcoded 5' primer, a second PCR was run for roughly 6 to 12 cycles. TCRdb called the 5' RACE reads again in MiXCR, with one record for every CDR3 protein. This table has about 690,000 distinct CDR3 sequences, around two fifths appearing once. The CDR3 sequence is 14 residues long. Germline trimming cut 6 bases from V and 0 bases from J; bases unmatched to any gene: 5. Germline CDR1 and CDR2: DFQATT and SNEGSKA (reference sequence). The specimen sequenced was blood. The sequence derives from a man of 80 years or more in good health. The chain has TRBV20-1 and TRBJ2-5, with 9 bases aligning to TRBD1. The CDR3 loop reads CSAPTGGDQETQYF. In nucleotides, the CDR3 is TGCAGTGCCCCGACAGGGGGGGACCAAGAGACCCAGTACTTC.